The 5 T cell receptor delta chains listed next were all sequenced from one sample in a study of γδ T cells in repeated Plasmodium falciparum infection. Flow sorting of PBMC yielded separate Vgamma9/Vdelta2+ and Vdelta2-negative gammadelta T cell populations for bulk repertoire analysis. TCRdb re-called clones from the multiplex PCR reads using CATT. The sample includes more than 70,000 delta-chain clones, less than 1% of them seen just once. Sequencing was carried out using gamma-delta T cells from blood. The source of these receptors is a pool of human donors (malaria-infected and uninfected, not separated).

This clone has at least ten counts. This chain joins TRDV2 and TRDJ1, with D perhaps matching TRDD3 (10 bases). The CDR3 runs 19 residues. With 3 bases removed from V and 1 base from J, the gap between germline ends came to 26 bases. Germline V gene sequence: CDR1 GEAIGNYY, CDR2 EKD. The CDR3 protein is CACDGVLPTMGDTTDKLIF. Written as DNA, the CDR3 is TGTGCCTGTGACGGAGTCCTTCCTACGATGGGGGATACCACCGATAAACTCATCTTT.

This clone came up a few times. This likely came from a read error, as a far larger clone is one base away. Other nucleotide sequences in the sample specify the same CDR3. The rearrangement joins TRDV1 to TRDJ1, with D possibly being TRDD3 (6 bases). Germline loops: CDR1 TSWWSYY, CDR2 QGS. CDR3 length: 11 residues. In DNA form, the CDR3 reads TGTGCTCTTACGGATACCGACAAACTCATCTTT. This translates into CALTDTDKLIF.

To note about this clone: The TCRdb protein comes from a much larger clone and disagrees with this DNA's translation at residue 15, likely due to a read error; the protein given here is derived from the DNA. The J gene is TRDJ1, the V gene TRDV2; the match to TRDD3 covers 12 bases. TCRdb records no J gene; here it was assigned by comparing the DNA to germline. The germline CDR1 and CDR2 sequences are GEAIGNYY and EKD. This CDR3 contains 18 residues. The chain's CDR3 is CACDRCVLGDTYTDRLIF. CDR3 DNA sequence: TGTGCCTGTGACCGCTGCGTACTGGGGGATACTTACACCGATAGACTCATCTTT.

In regard to this clone: The mismatch at residue 17 between this DNA's translation and the TCRdb protein of a much larger clone likely reflects a read error; the protein shown is translated from the DNA. The V gene is given as TRDV2, and no J gene call is available; the D call in the table, TRDD3, was not verified against the DNA. The CDR3 contains 19 residues. Germline V gives CDR1 GEAIGNYY, CDR2 EKD. The CDR3 sequence: CACDNTGGPSSWDTRQVFF. The CDR3 nucleotides are TGTGCCTGTGACAATACTGGGGGGCCGAGCTCCTGGGACACCCGACAGGTGTTTTTC.

This clone came up a few times. TCRdb attributes to this sequence the protein of a much larger clone, which differs from the DNA translation at residue 5; a read error is likely, and the protein displayed is translated from the DNA. In DNA form, the CDR3 reads TGTGCTCTTGGGGGACCTTCTGGGGGATCATACAAACTCATCTTT. It encodes CALGGPSGGSYKLIF. The chain is built from TRDV1 and TRDJ1; 9 nucleotides match TRDD3. In the absence of a J gene in TCRdb, the DNA was matched to germline to assign it here. CDR3 length: 15 residues. J gave up 8 bases and V 4 bases, and 11 bases lay outside the gene matches. The germline gives CDR1 TSWWSYY, CDR2 QGS.